This T cell receptor beta chain was recovered during a study of cytomegalovirus exposure and HLA in healthy donors. The PCR made use of 60 Vbeta and 13 Jbeta primers. Only in-frame clones appear in the TCRdb table, and some are missing; sequencing was by immunoSEQ multiplex PCR. The profile covers some 98,000 clones, with roughly 77% appearing a single time and about 1.5% taken by the ten largest. The receptor was isolated from a man aged 40-50 years in good health and CMV-seronegative. The sequencing input was PBMCs.

The CDR3 DNA sequence: TGTGCCTGGAGTTTCGGGTCACCCCTCCACTTT. This sequence encodes CAWSFGSPLHF. V is TRBV30 and J is TRBJ1-6; D is unclear. The germline CDR1 and CDR2 sequences are GTSNPN and SVGIG (reference sequence). The CDR3 extends over 11 amino acids. V dropped 2 bases and J dropped 10 bases, with 6 bases sitting between them.